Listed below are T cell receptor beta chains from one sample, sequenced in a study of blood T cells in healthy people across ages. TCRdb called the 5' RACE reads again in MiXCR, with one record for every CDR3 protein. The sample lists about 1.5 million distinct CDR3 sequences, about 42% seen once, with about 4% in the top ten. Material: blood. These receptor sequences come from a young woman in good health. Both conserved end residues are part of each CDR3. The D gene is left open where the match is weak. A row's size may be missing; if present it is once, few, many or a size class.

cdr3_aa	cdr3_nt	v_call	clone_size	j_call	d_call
CSARTTRSYNEQFF	TGCAGTGCTAGAACCACCCGCTCCTACAATGAGCAGTTCTTC	TRBV20-1	.	TRBJ2-1	.
CAWAPTNTGELFF	TGTGCCTGGGCCCCCACGAACACCGGGGAGCTGTTTTTT	TRBV30	once	TRBJ2-2	.
CATSDLGTRYSEQYF	TGTGCCACCAGTGATCTGGGGACTAGGTATAGTGAGCAGTACTTC	TRBV24-1	.	TRBJ2-7	TRBD2
CASRNLGTSGSYNEQFF	TGTGCCAGCAGGAACCTCGGGACTAGCGGCTCCTACAATGAGCAGTTCTTC	TRBV28	.	TRBJ2-1	TRBD2
CATSDPTYEQYF	TGTGCCACCAGTGATCCAACCTACGAGCAGTACTTC	TRBV24-1	.	TRBJ2-7	.
CASSPQMGTGELFF	TGTGCCAGCAGCCCCCAGATGGGCACCGGGGAGCTGTTTTTT	TRBV7-2	few	TRBJ2-2	.
CSASQGAFYGYTF	TGCAGTGCTTCCCAGGGGGCCTTCTATGGCTACACCTTC	TRBV20-1	.	TRBJ1-2	TRBD1
CASSLTATQYF	TGTGCCAGCAGCTTAACGGCTACGCAGTATTTT	TRBV13	.	TRBJ2-3	.
CASSFQGKYGYTF	TGTGCCAGCAGTTTCCAGGGGAAGTATGGCTACACCTTC	TRBV27	.	TRBJ1-2	.
CASSYGTSLNEQFF	TGTGCCAGCAGCTACGGGACTAGCCTCAATGAGCAGTTCTTC	TRBV7-2	many	TRBJ2-1	TRBD2